The next 9 T cell receptor beta chains were all read from a single sample in a study of blood T cells in healthy people across ages. It was with a sample-barcoded 5' primer and a J-beta primer mix that a second PCR of roughly 7 to 12 cycles was run. One entry per CDR3 protein results from TCRdb running MiXCR on the 5' RACE reads. The sample holds about 1,600,000 distinct CDR3 sequences; roughly 40% are singletons and the top ten take roughly 8.2%. The source material was blood. These TCRs come from a woman between 18 and 29 years old in good health.

The chain carries TRBV27 and TRBJ2-7; no firm D call. Trimming removed 4 bases at V and 3 bases at J, with 13 bases between. Germline-derived CDR1 and CDR2 are MNHEY and SMNVEV (reference sequence). CDR3 length equals 14 residues. For the CDR3, the DNA is TGTGCCAGCAGTTGGGGAAAGAGAGGCTACGAGCAGTACTTC. Its protein product is CASSWGKRGYEQYF.

This chain connects TRBV20-1 to TRBJ2-3; the D gene is possibly TRBD2 (6 bases). Germline values: CDR1 DFQATT, CDR2 SNEGSKA (reference sequence). The CDR3 extends over 14 amino acids. CDR3 amino acids: CLPSEGISTDTQYF. CDR3 nucleotides: TGCCTACCTTCGGAGGGTATAAGCACAGATACGCAGTATTTT.

This rearrangement joins TRBV18 to TRBJ1-2, with D possibly being TRBD1 (6 bases). V was shortened by 2 bases and J by 0 bases, with 10 bases between the two germline ends. Germline V CDR1 and CDR2: KGHSH, LQKENI. The CDR3 sequence is 15 residues long. CDR3 DNA: TGTGCCAGCTCACCAGACAGGCCTTCTAACTATGGCTACACCTTC. It yields the protein CASSPDRPSNYGYTF.

This chain connects TRBV7-9 to TRBJ1-6; 8 bases match TRBD1. Trimming at V came to 2 bases and at J to 10 bases, leaving 4 bases not matched to a gene. This CDR3 comprises 14 residues. CDR1 SEHNR and CDR2 FQNEAQ come from the germline V gene (reference sequence). The CDR3 sequence is CASSLQGAESPLHF. The CDR3 DNA is TGTGCCAGCAGCTTACAGGGGGCTGAATCACCCCTCCACTTT. Variable domain in full (rest from reference TRBV7-9 and TRBJ1-6): DTGVSQNPRHKITKRGQNVTFRCDPISEHNRLYWYRQTLGQGPEFLTYFQNEAQLEKSRLLSDRFSAERPKGSFSTLEIQRTEQGDSAMYLCASSLQGAESPLHFGNGTRLTVT.

This clonotype was observed a handful of times. V is TRBV5-5 and J is TRBJ1-1; the match to TRBD1 covers 7 bases. The ends lost 4 bases at V and 11 bases at J; junction bases unmatched: 8. The CDR3 runs 12 residues. The germline CDR1 and CDR2 sequences are SGHKS and YYEKEE (reference sequence). The CDR3 protein is CASSPGTADAFF. CDR3 sequence (DNA): TGTGCCAGCAGCCCAGGGACAGCCGACGCTTTCTTT.

The chain is built from TRBV7-2 and TRBJ2-1; 13 nucleotides agree with TRBD2. V shed 2 bases and J 12 bases; nucleotides not matched to a gene: 4. This CDR3 has 14 residues. CDR1 SGHTA and CDR2 FQGNSA come from the germline V gene. Here the CDR3 reads CASSLRLAGGGQFF. The CDR3 region has the DNA TGTGCCAGCAGCTTACGACTAGCGGGGGGAGGGCAGTTCTTC.

The rearrangement links TRBV18 to TRBJ2-1; a possible D gene is TRBD2 (6 bases). Trimming stripped 1 base from V and 8 bases from J, with 9 bases between. The CDR3 has 13 residues. Germline V gene sequence: CDR1 KGHSH, CDR2 LQKENI. The CDR3 protein is CASSPLSGDEQFF. The CDR3 bases are TGTGCCAGCTCACCACTGTCGGGGGATGAGCAGTTCTTC.

CDR3 nucleotides: TGCAGTGCTAGAGATTCGCGACACCCTGAAGCAGAGACCCAGTACTTC. The encoded protein is CSARDSRHPEAETQYF. V and J are TRBV20-1 and TRBJ2-5; D is unclear. The CDR3 loop spans 16 amino acids. In germline, CDR1 is DFQATT, CDR2 SNEGSKA (reference sequence). Trimming pared 0 bases from V and 4 bases from J, leaving 18 bases between.

V gene TRBV24-1 combines with J gene TRBJ2-5; TRBD2 agrees at 11 bases. CDR3 size: 17 residues. Germline CDR1 KGHDR, CDR2 SFDVKD. V trimming: 5 bases; J trimming: 11 bases; junction bases outside the gene matches: 18. The CDR3: CATSALAGVSSYNEQYF. The CDR3 DNA sequence: TGTGCCACCAGTGCACTAGCGGGGGTTAGCTCCTACAATGAGCAGTACTTC.